Only one count was recorded for the clone carrying this T cell receptor beta chain. Its antigen is not known. The PCR was carried out with 60 Vbeta primers and 13 Jbeta primers. Libraries were prepared by immunoSEQ multiplex PCR; TCRdb keeps only in-frame clonotypes and omits some of them. The sample records nearly 80,000 clones, roughly 79% being singletons. Trimming at V came to 5 bases and at J to 3 bases, leaving 6 bases not matched to a gene. CDR3 length equals 14 residues. From germline, CDR1 is SGHRS and CDR2 YFSETQ. The sample originates from a study of cytomegalovirus exposure and HLA in healthy donors. Study-wide results and limits: Some highly shared sequence variants likely arose as a pipeline artifact.

This receptor was identified in a woman aged 40 to 50 in good health and CMV-seropositive. V usage is TRBV5-1 and J usage is TRBJ2-7; 9 bases align to TRBD1. Sequencing was carried out using PBMCs. The DNA for the CDR3 is TGCGCCAGCAGAAAAGGGACAGGGAGCTACGAGCAGTACTTC. It specifies CASRKGTGSYEQYF.